A single T cell receptor beta chain is shown here with its context. This CDR3 comprises 18 residues. V dropped 1 base and J dropped 7; count of bases not matched to a gene: 10. Germline-derived CDR1 and CDR2 are ENHRY and SYGVKD. This entry is derived from a study of T cell changes during pregnancy in multiple sclerosis. The repertoire was sequenced with immunoSEQ multiplex PCR; TCRdb's copy has only in-frame clones and lacks some. The table lists tens of thousands of clones, over 85% of them singletons. The clonotype originates from a female donor in good health, enrolled as a control in a pregnancy study. The specimen was peripheral blood, collected in the second trimester of pregnancy. The chain has TRBV10-3 and TRBJ2-2; TRBD2 agrees at 12 bases. The CDR3 nucleotides read TGTGCCATCAGTGAGTGGCCTAGCGGGAGGGCCCACATCGGGGAGCTGTTTTTT. Its protein is CAISEWPSGRAHIGELFF.